This TCR beta chain was found in a study of OX40 agonist ivuxolimab in advanced cancers. Study-wide findings and caveats: Clonal expansion was seen in CD4+ and CD8+ blood T cells by week 6 at 0.1 to 3.0 mg/kg. Antigens targeted by the expanded peripheral T cells were not determined.

Repertoires were generated with immunoSEQ multiplex PCR, while TCRdb's copy carries only in-frame clones and drops some. The sample records fewer than 85,000 clones, about 87% being singletons. In regard to this clone: The antigen is not known.

Sampled blood was obtained at baseline, cycle 4 day 1, and cycle 7 day 1. V shed 5 bases and J 1 base; nucleotides not matched to a gene: 14. The germline gives CDR1 GTSNPN, CDR2 SVGIG (reference sequence). The CDR3 is 17 amino acids. The chain links TRBV30 to TRBJ1-1; TRBD1 matches at 9 bases. The material sequenced was CD4+ or CD8+ T cells sorted from blood, taken in a trial of the OX40 agonist ivuxolimab. The clonotype was recovered from an adult with an advanced solid tumor such as melanoma, head and neck, liver or kidney cancer. The CDR3 reads CAWDAGGQGLRNTEAFF. The CDR3 DNA is TGTGCCTGGGACGCCGGAGGACAGGGGCTTCGGAACACTGAAGCTTTCTTT.